The T cell receptor (beta chain) under discussion was sequenced for a study of control samples from healthy donors and cancer patients. CDR1 is MNHEY, CDR2 SVGAGI, per germline. V dropped 0 bases and J dropped 7; count of bases not matched to a gene: 2. The CDR3 runs to 15 residues. Method: immunoSEQ multiplex PCR; TCRdb's copy keeps in-frame clones and lacks some. This table holds roughly 130,000 clones, more than 80% found once. This clonotype was sampled from a man between 18 and 35 years old in good health. This chain uses TRBV6-5 with TRBJ1-6, with 8 bases aligning to TRBD1. What was sequenced was blood. For the CDR3, the DNA is TGTGCCAGCAGTTACTCAGGACAGGGAAATTCACCCCTCCACTTT. Translated: CASSYSGQGNSPLHF.